This entry concerns a single T cell receptor beta chain. What it recognizes is unknown. A multiplex PCR was run with 60 Vbeta primers and 13 Jbeta primers. Generated by immunoSEQ multiplex PCR, the TCRdb table keeps only in-frame clones and is missing some. The table includes about 160,000 clones, roughly 80% detected once. The sample belongs to a study of cytomegalovirus exposure and HLA in healthy donors. Study findings and constraints: A later analysis found most CMV-associated TCR beta chains apparently HLA-restricted. Productive rates of about 87% or about 30% were seen for most TCR beta V segments in an earlier analysis.

Germline V gene data show CDR1 as ENHRY and CDR2 as SYGVKD. V was pared by 1 base and J by 0 bases, with 10 bases between. The length of the CDR3 is 16 residues. The TCR comes from a woman aged 25 to 39 in good health and CMV-seropositive. The chain employs TRBV10-3 and TRBJ1-3, with D unresolved. The source material was PBMCs. The CDR3 DNA reads as TGTGCCATCAGTGAGTTAAAAGGGAGCTCTGGAAACACCATATATTTT. As protein: CAISELKGSSGNTIYF.